The entry below describes one T cell receptor beta chain. Its antigen remains unknown. These data come from a study of T cell responses to AZD1222 COVID-19 vaccine. Study-wide results and caveats: Two doses of AZD1222 preceded a rise in Spike-specific TCR breadth and depth. Possibly, clonal diversity was underestimated; donors were largely white British and included more females. Repertoire sampling occurred only after the peak T cell response. Dominant at 160-218 and 743-854, vaccine-associated CD4 TCRs also spanned spike.

Clones were sequenced by immunoSEQ multiplex PCR, and TCRdb holds only the in-frame ones, with some missing. The table includes 70,000 or so clones, 79% detected once. This CDR3 has 13 residues. V was shortened by 10 bases and J by 0 bases, with 9 bases between the two germline ends. Germline assignment: CDR1 MDHEN and CDR2 SYDVKM. The specimen comprised peripheral blood, sampled on day 0 of MenACWY control vaccination. The rearrangement joins TRBV28 to TRBJ1-4; D is undetermined. The TCR originated in an adult in good health. The CDR3 sequence: CATIKATNEKLFF. CDR3 nucleotides: TGTGCCACTATAAAGGCAACTAATGAAAAACTGTTTTTT.